This entry lists 31 T cell receptor beta chains sequenced from one sample in a study of T cell clonotyping in hematopoietic cell transplantation. The time point is: recipient sample about 28 days before transplant, after cytoreduction. Here immunoSEQ multiplex PCR was the method, and the copy in TCRdb shows in-frame clones only, minus some. The sample lists about 69,000 clones; 90% to 97% were seen once. Sequencing used peripheral blood mononuclear cells, obtained before stem cell transplant. All receptors derive from a woman aged 50 to 60 with acute myeloid leukemia. Some clones in this sample may be carry-over from other donors' samples.

The CDR3 region is CASSSTVNEKLFF. The CDR3, as DNA: TGCGCCAGCAGCTCCACAGTTAATGAAAAACTGTTTTTT. This chain joins TRBV5-1 and TRBJ1-4; D unresolved. The CDR3 length is 13 residues. Germline loops: CDR1 SGHRS, CDR2 YFSETQ. The ends were cut back, 3 bases at V and 4 bases at J, with 7 bases in the middle.

The chain combines TRBV30 with TRBJ2-6; perhaps TRBD2 as D (7 bases). Trimming left V 0 bases short and J 4 bases short, with 19 bases between. Germline V gene sequence: CDR1 GTSNPN, CDR2 SVGIG (reference sequence). This CDR3 is 18 amino acids long. Written as DNA, the CDR3 is TGTGCCTGGAGTGTACGCTTTCGGGGGGCGCCGGGGGCCAACGTCCTGACTTTC. Protein: CAWSVRFRGAPGANVLTF.

This clone has a single count. This chain connects TRBV15 to TRBJ1-1, with D hard to call. In germline, CDR1 is LNHNV, CDR2 YYDKDF (reference sequence). V lost 6 bases, J lost 0 bases, and 11 bases lay in between. This CDR3 contains 14 residues. CDR3: CATSLHGMNTEAFF. CDR3 DNA sequence: TGTGCCACCAGTCTTCACGGGATGAACACTGAAGCTTTCTTT. The full variable domain, completed using reference TRBV15 and TRBJ1-1, is DAMVIQNPRYQVTQFGKPVTLSCSQTLNHNVMYWYQQKSSQAPKLLFHYYDKDFNNEADTPDNFQSRRPNTSFCFLDIRSPGLGDTAMYLCATSLHGMNTEAFFGQGTRLTVV.

The chain recombines TRBV20-1 with TRBJ1-2; TRBD1 aligns across 9 bases. Trimming removed 6 bases from V and 6 bases from J; junction bases left unmatched: 2. Germline lookup yields CDR1 DFQATT and CDR2 SNEGSKA (reference sequence). This CDR3 contains 11 residues. The CDR3 region has the DNA TGCAGTGCCGGGGACAGGGATGGCTACACCTTC. It translates to CSAGDRDGYTF.

This clone showed up just once. The chain combines TRBV19 with TRBJ2-7; 11 bases are shared with TRBD1. Looked up from germline, CDR1 is LNHDA and CDR2 is SQIVND (reference sequence). The J segment lost 8 bases and the V segment lost 5 bases, leaving 11 bases of the junction unmatched. The CDR3 is made up of 15 amino acids. CDR3 residues: CASSPGQGAVEKQYF. The CDR3, as DNA: TGTGCCAGTAGTCCCGGACAGGGGGCCGTCGAGAAGCAGTACTTC.

This chain connects TRBV2 to TRBJ1-2; 10 positions agree with TRBD1. The V gene's germline CDR1 is SNHLY and CDR2 FYNNEI. The ends lost 11 bases at V and 7 bases at J; junction bases unmatched: 10. The CDR3 has 13 amino acids. The CDR3 nucleotides are TGTGCCGGAAGGGACAGGGGAGAAGGTGGCTACACCTTC. Its translation is CAGRDRGEGGYTF.

V gene TRBV11-1 combines with J gene TRBJ1-2; 8 bases line up with TRBD1. From germline, CDR1 is SGHAT and CDR2 FQDESV (reference sequence). This CDR3 has 18 residues. Trimming removed 5 bases from V and 7 bases from J; junction bases left unmatched: 21. The CDR3 region has the DNA TGTGCCAGCAGCCGCAGGGGGAACGGGACAGGCGGGCAGCGTGGCTACACCTTC. It encodes CASSRRGNGTGGQRGYTF.

The chain links TRBV6-1 to TRBJ2-7; 9 bases line up with TRBD2. This CDR3 is built from 16 residues. The germline CDR1 and CDR2 sequences are MNHNS and SASEGT. V trimming: 1 base; J trimming: 3 bases; junction bases outside the gene matches: 7. The CDR3 DNA is TGTGCCAGCAGTGAAGGGCTAGCGGGACGAGTCTACGAGCAGTACTTC. Encoded protein: CASSEGLAGRVYEQYF.

The V and J genes are TRBV5-1 and TRBJ2-2, with D possibly being TRBD2 (5 bases). Per the germline V gene, CDR1 is SGHRS and CDR2 is YFSETQ. CDR3 length equals 14 residues. Trimming took off 0 bases at V and 6 bases at J, with 9 bases between the two ends. The DNA of the CDR3 is TGCGCCAGCAGCTTGGGACTACCCCCCGGGGAGCTGTTTTTT. It specifies CASSLGLPPGELFF.

This chain connects TRBV6-4 to TRBJ2-1; TRBD2 aligns across 7 bases. The CDR3 length is 15 residues. Germline V CDR1 and CDR2: MRHNA, SNTAGT. J lost 8 bases, V lost 4 bases, and 11 bases had no gene match. The CDR3 nucleotides are TGTGCCAGCAGTGTCCCAGGAGCGGGGAGGGATGAGCAGTTCTTC. It encodes CASSVPGAGRDEQFF.

V gene TRBV5-6 combines with J gene TRBJ1-1; the D gene is possibly TRBD1 (6 bases). The germline V and J ends were trimmed by 3 bases and 1 base, with 13 bases remaining between them. This CDR3 contains 15 residues. CDR1 is SGHDT, CDR2 YYEEEE, per germline. CDR3: CASSYPGHRNTEAFF. CDR3 bases: TGTGCCAGCAGCTATCCGGGACATCGGAACACTGAAGCTTTCTTT.

This chain connects TRBV5-1 to TRBJ2-7; 8 nucleotides align to TRBD2. The J segment lost 5 bases and the V segment lost 2 bases, leaving 9 bases of the junction unmatched. Germline V CDR1 and CDR2: SGHRS, YFSETQ. The CDR3 has 15 amino acids. The DNA for the CDR3 is TGCGCCAGCAGCTTCCAGGCGGGAGGTCAGGACGAGCAGTACTTC. Protein product: CASSFQAGGQDEQYF.

The chain links TRBV19 to TRBJ1-2, with a possible D match to TRBD1 (5 bases). Trimming pared 5 bases from V and 0 bases from J, leaving 13 bases between. This CDR3 spans 15 amino acids. The germline gives CDR1 LNHDA, CDR2 SQIVND (reference sequence). The CDR3 coding sequence is TGTGCCAGTAGTGAGGGGACGGGAGCTAACTATGGCTACACCTTC. This encodes CASSEGTGANYGYTF.

The chain has TRBV5-8 and TRBJ1-3; D remains ambiguous. Germline-derived CDR1 and CDR2 are SGHTS and YDEGEE. V was clipped by 0 bases and J by 2 bases, with 12 bases between them. The CDR3 covers 16 residues. Here the CDR3 DNA reads TGTGCCAGCAGCTTGGAACAGCCGTCTCCTGGAAACACCATATATTTT. Amino acid sequence: CASSLEQPSPGNTIYF.

The CDR3 loop reads CASSQSTGMLSSYEQYF. The CDR3 DNA reads as TGCGCCAGCAGCCAGAGCACAGGGATGTTAAGCTCCTACGAGCAGTACTTC. V gene TRBV4-1 combines with J gene TRBJ2-7; tentatively, D is TRBD1 (6 bases). Trimming cost V 3 bases and J 0 bases, with 18 bases left between them. CDR1 is MGHRA, CDR2 YSYEKL, per germline. This CDR3 spans 17 amino acids.

This sequence joins TRBV19 and TRBJ1-6; D remains ambiguous. Germline V gene lookup returns CDR1 LNHDA and CDR2 SQIVND (reference sequence). This CDR3 is 13 amino acids long. Trimming shortened V by 9 bases and J by 7 bases, and 13 bases separated the two germline ends. The CDR3 here is CASSGPSNSPLHF. The CDR3 region has the DNA TGTGCCAGCTCCGGGCCCTCGAATTCACCCCTCCACTTT.

V usage is TRBV11-2 and J usage is TRBJ2-1; 10 nucleotides agree with TRBD2. Trimming cost V 2 bases and J 5 bases; bases outside gene matches: 3. The CDR3 is 15 amino acids. Germline CDR1 and CDR2: SGHAT and FQNNGV. The CDR3 loop reads CASSLRTSGNNEQFF. As DNA, the CDR3 is TGTGCCAGCAGCTTAAGGACTAGCGGAAACAATGAGCAGTTCTTC.

CDR3: CAWRVAGAPDTQYF. In DNA form, the CDR3 reads TGTGCCTGGAGGGTGGCGGGAGCCCCCGATACGCAGTATTTT. The genes are TRBV30 and TRBJ2-3; TRBD2 agrees at 7 bases. CDR1 and CDR2 from the germline V gene are GTSNPN and SVGIG (reference sequence). V was clipped by 3 bases and J by 6 bases; unmatched bases: 9. The CDR3 consists of 14 residues.

This chain connects TRBV19 to TRBJ1-2; 8 bases agree with TRBD1. The CDR3 loop spans 15 amino acids. Per germline, CDR1 LNHDA and CDR2 SQIVND (reference sequence). J was trimmed by 2 bases and V by 3 bases; bases with no gene match: 5. CDR3 amino acids: CASSIAWDRNYGYTF. The CDR3 DNA sequence: TGTGCCAGTAGTATTGCTTGGGACAGGAACTATGGCTACACCTTC.

The genes are TRBV28 and TRBJ1-1; the match to TRBD1 covers 7 bases. CDR3 length: 12 residues. V was pared by 3 bases and J by 10 bases, with 5 bases of the junction left unmatched. The V gene's germline CDR1 is MDHEN and CDR2 SYDVKM. The CDR3 DNA is TGTGCCAGCAGTTTGGCTACAGGGGCAGCTTTCTTT. Amino acids: CASSLATGAAFF.

The V and J genes are TRBV6-5 and TRBJ2-5; D could derive from TRBD1 or TRBD2 (5 bases each). With the DNA end fitting TRBJ2-7 better, the J assignment may be wrong. Germline CDR1 and CDR2: MNHEY and SVGAGI. This CDR3 is built from 15 residues. CDR3 sequence: CASSYPSGAGYEQYF. The CDR3, as DNA: TGTGCCAGCAGTTACCCTTCCGGGGCCGGCTACGAGCAGTACTTC.

The gene calls are TRBV28 and TRBJ1-2; TRBD1 is a possible D gene (6 bases). Germline V gene sequence: CDR1 MDHEN, CDR2 SYDVKM. The CDR3 consists of 15 residues. Trimming cost V 7 bases and J 2 bases, with 17 bases left between them. The CDR3 region has the DNA TGTGCCAGCACCGAGGGTACAGGGAAGAACTATGGCTACACCTTC. Its protein product is CASTEGTGKNYGYTF.

The chain recombines TRBV9 with TRBJ2-1; D tentatively fits TRBD1 or TRBD2 (5 bases each). The CDR3 length is 12 residues. Germline assignment: CDR1 SGDLS and CDR2 YYNGEE. V dropped 3 bases and J dropped 9 bases, with 10 bases sitting between them. The CDR3, as DNA: TGTGCCAGCAGCGGCCCTGGGGGTGAGCAGTTCTTC. Translated: CASSGPGGEQFF.

The chain joins TRBV27 to TRBJ2-7, with D unclear. From germline, CDR1 is MNHEY and CDR2 SMNVEV (reference sequence). This CDR3 has 13 residues. V lost 2 bases to trimming and J lost 3 bases, with 8 bases between them. The CDR3 DNA follows: TGTGCCAGCAGTTTAGGGCGCTACTACGAGCAGTACTTC. Translation: CASSLGRYYEQYF.

The J gene is TRBJ2-3, the V gene TRBV5-6; 7 nucleotides agree with TRBD2. The CDR3 extends over 18 amino acids. Germline values: CDR1 SGHDT, CDR2 YYEEEE. Trimming at V came to 4 bases and at J to 3 bases, leaving 17 bases not matched to a gene. DNA for the CDR3: TGTGCCAGCAGCCATCGTTTTCGGAGGGAGGGCGAAACAGATACGCAGTATTTT. Its protein is CASSHRFRREGETDTQYF.

The V gene is TRBV28, the J gene TRBJ2-2; no firm D call. The V end lost 10 bases, the J end lost 2 bases, and 14 bases lay between the germline ends. Germline V gene sequence: CDR1 MDHEN, CDR2 SYDVKM. This CDR3 region has 14 residues. CDR3 loop: CATRGSLNTGELFF. The DNA of the CDR3 is TGTGCCACCCGAGGCAGCCTAAACACCGGGGAGCTGTTTTTT.

This clone turned up a few times. The V call is TRBV4-1, the J call TRBJ1-5; 8 bases map to TRBD1. The length of the CDR3 is 17 residues. CDR1 and CDR2 from the germline V gene are MGHRA and YSYEKL. V trimming: 0 bases; J trimming: 5 bases; junction bases outside the gene matches: 9. CDR3 in amino acids: CASSQDRTGRWDQPQHF. The DNA for the CDR3 is TGCGCCAGCAGCCAAGATAGGACAGGGCGGTGGGATCAGCCCCAGCATTTT.

This chain connects TRBV29-1 to TRBJ1-1; 7 bases agree with TRBD1. Germline CDR1 and CDR2: SQVTM and ANQGSEA. With 6 bases clipped from V and 6 bases from J, the junction kept 10 bases outside the gene matches. The CDR3 totals 13 residues. CDR3 protein: CSVTRQGVPEAFF. CDR3 in DNA: TGCAGCGTGACCCGACAGGGAGTCCCTGAAGCTTTCTTT.

This chain joins TRBV12-5 and TRBJ1-4; weak D call: TRBD1 (6 bases). Looked up from germline, CDR1 is LGHNT and CDR2 is FRNRAP. The V end lost 4 bases, the J end lost 10 bases, and 28 bases lay between the germline ends. This CDR3 region has 18 residues. CDR3 amino acids: CASGCRLRTSKLRGKLFF. Written as DNA, the CDR3 is TGTGCTAGTGGTTGCAGGCTCAGGACATCGAAGCTCAGGGGAAAACTGTTTTTT.

J is TRBJ2-5 and V is TRBV5-1, with 9 bases lining up with TRBD2. V dropped 2 bases and J dropped 2; count of bases not matched to a gene: 7. The CDR3 is made up of 16 amino acids. The V gene's germline CDR1 is SGHRS and CDR2 YFSETQ. The CDR3 here is CASSFLTSGGQETQYF. The CDR3, as DNA: TGCGCCAGCAGCTTCCTGACTAGCGGCGGACAAGAGACCCAGTACTTC. The whole variable domain, remainder taken from reference TRBV5-1 and TRBJ2-5, is KAGVTQTPRYLIKTRGQQVTLSCSPISGHRSVSWYQQTPGQGLQFLFEYFSETQRNKGNFPGRFSGRQFSNSRSEMNVSTLELGDSALYLCASSFLTSGGQETQYFGPGTRLLVL.

V usage is TRBV4-1 and J usage is TRBJ1-5; a possible D gene is TRBD1 (5 bases). V was trimmed by 1 base and J by 9 bases, leaving 16 bases between them. The germline V gene encodes CDR1 MGHRA and CDR2 YSYEKL. There are 15 residues in the CDR3. CDR3 nucleotides: TGCGCCAGCAGCCAAGGGGGACCCCCTCTAGCGCCCCAGCATTTT. Residues: CASSQGGPPLAPQHF.